A single TCR beta chain is shown here with its context. Its antigen is unknown. The sample comes from a study of shared clonotypes between healthy human individuals. Study-wide points: Owing to a small donor count, the genetic and exposure-history diversity represented was limited.

Deep was the level at which the assay was run. It was around 300 ng DNA, 25,000 to 35,000 T cell genomes, that went into each replicate PCR of unsorted PBMC. The protocol was immunoSEQ multiplex PCR, while the TCRdb copy is restricted to in-frame clones and leaves out a portion. The sample lists about 470,000 clones; about 76% were seen once. This sequence was found in a woman aged 40 to 55 in good health. Some clones in this sample may be carry-over from other donors' samples. The sequenced sample was PBMCs.

As DNA, the CDR3 is TGCGCCAGCAGTGAGTCCTTGCTCGGGGCTGAAGCTTTCTTT. This gives the protein CASSESLLGAEAFF. The chain couples TRBV10-1 to TRBJ1-1, with D uncertain. V dropped 0 bases and J dropped 6 bases, with 11 bases sitting between them. The germline V gene has CDR1 WNHNN and CDR2 SYGVQD (reference sequence). The CDR3 runs to 14 residues.